Shown below are 4 T cell receptor beta chains from a single sample sequenced in a study of blood T cell repertoires in COVID-19. Produced via immunoSEQ multiplex PCR; TCRdb's table is partial and in-frame only. The sample lists roughly 360,000 clones, 85% to 90% occurring once. Sequenced input: PBMCs or T cells enriched from blood (not recorded which). The receptors here all came from a woman aged 25 to 39 with acute COVID-19.

The chain combines TRBV14 with TRBJ2-5; the D gene is possibly TRBD1 (6 bases). V lost 4 bases to trimming and J lost 0 bases, with 15 bases between them. The CDR3 sequence is 16 residues long. The germline V gene encodes CDR1 SGHDN and CDR2 FVKESK. CDR3 amino acids: CASSPLTGHHQETQYF. In DNA form, the CDR3 reads TGTGCCAGCAGCCCCCTTACAGGGCACCACCAAGAGACCCAGTACTTC.

Concerning this clone itself: Other DNA sequences from this sample encode an identical CDR3 as well. The V and J genes are TRBV5-1 and TRBJ1-1; 8 bases map to TRBD1. Germline values: CDR1 SGHRS, CDR2 YFSETQ. CDR3 size: 14 residues. The V gene end was trimmed by 3 bases and the J gene end by 1 base; junction bases not matched to a gene: 2. CDR3 nucleotide sequence: TGCGCCAGCAGCTCCGGACAGGGGAACACTGAAGCTTTCTTT. Its translation is CASSSGQGNTEAFF.

The rearrangement joins TRBV4-1 to TRBJ1-1; D gene unclear. Germline lookup yields CDR1 MGHRA and CDR2 YSYEKL. The CDR3 totals 15 residues. Trimming stripped 1 base from V and 0 bases from J, with 9 bases between. The CDR3 loop reads CASSQAAVLNTEAFF. In nucleotides, the CDR3 is TGCGCCAGCAGCCAAGCAGCGGTCCTGAACACTGAAGCTTTCTTT.

The count of this clone is one. CDR3 loop: CATSPSGTGTGELFF. The CDR3 DNA sequence: TGTGCCACCAGTCCATCCGGGACAGGCACCGGGGAGCTGTTTTTT. The genes are TRBV24-1 and TRBJ2-2, with 8 positions matching TRBD1. CDR3 size: 15 residues. Trimming took 6 bases from V and 4 from J; bases not matched to a gene: 6. The germline V gene has CDR1 KGHDR and CDR2 SFDVKD.